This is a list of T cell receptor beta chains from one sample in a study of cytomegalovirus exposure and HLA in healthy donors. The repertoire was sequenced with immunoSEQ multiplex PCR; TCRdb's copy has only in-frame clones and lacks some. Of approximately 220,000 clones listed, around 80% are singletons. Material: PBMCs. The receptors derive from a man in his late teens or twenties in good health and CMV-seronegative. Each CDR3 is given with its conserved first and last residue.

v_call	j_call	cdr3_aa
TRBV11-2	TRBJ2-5	CASCLGPGGKETQYF
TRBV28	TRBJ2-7	CASRPTGTAGTYEQYF
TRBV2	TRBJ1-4	CASKKQTTNEKLFF
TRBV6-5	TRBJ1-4	CASSGTATNEKLFF
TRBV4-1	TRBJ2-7	CASSQAEGHHEQYF
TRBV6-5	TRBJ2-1	CASSPLAGGRNEQFF
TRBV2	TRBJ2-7	CASIDGHPTDEQYF
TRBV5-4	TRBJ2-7	CASSSDRGRQEQYF
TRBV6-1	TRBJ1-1	CASSNHREGVTEAFF
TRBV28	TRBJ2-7	CASSYRVREQYF
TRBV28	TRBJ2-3	CASSLIRIGWSPDTQYF
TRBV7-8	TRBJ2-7	CASSEGLAGFSYEQYF
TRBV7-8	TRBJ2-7	CASSLEGAGLYEQYF
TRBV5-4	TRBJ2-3	CASSGDEGLAGETDTQYF
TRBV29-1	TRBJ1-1	CSALQEQGAFF
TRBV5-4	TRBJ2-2	CASSLKASSIGELFF
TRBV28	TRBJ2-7	CASSLDSGSSYEQYF
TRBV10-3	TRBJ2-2	CAISETGGPIVGYGELFF
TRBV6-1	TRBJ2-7	CASSEELAGAYEQYF
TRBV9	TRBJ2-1	CASSVDAPPGGEQFF
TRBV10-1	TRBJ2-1	CASSEPPGQGRCEQFF
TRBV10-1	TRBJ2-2	CASSESGWGRENTGELFF
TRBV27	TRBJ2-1	CASSLNQGPRDEQFF